One and the same sample provided the 19 T cell receptor beta chains below, sequenced in a study of CD8+ T cells in alopecia areata (dated by TCRdb to between 2017 and 2018). The sample's time point label, in plain terms: about 25 weeks on oral tofacitinib. Per the publication, the treatment or condition label means: oral pan-JAK inhibitor, 5-10 mg twice daily. Libraries were prepared through the immunoSEQ multiplex PCR assay. To provide template for TCR sequencing, every sample had RNA extracted and reverse transcribed into cDNA. TCRdb took over this immuneACCESS table, retaining in-frame rearrangements with V and J assigned. Such tables are incomplete; in checked studies, under half of the missing clones stem from an unresolved V gene, and the remainder is unexplained. This sample is represented by 110,000 or so clones; less than 70% of them were singletons. Clones ranked in the top ten supply 3% to 4% of the sample.

Sequencing was performed on CD4+ T cells sorted from blood, taken at week 24, from a patient treated with tofacitinib. The receptors here all came from a human donor with alopecia areata.

The CDR3 protein is CASSPPLGAGELFF. CDR3 coding DNA: TGCGCCAGCAGCCCTCCGTTGGGCGCCGGGGAGCTGTTTTTT. This chain uses TRBV5-1 with TRBJ2-2; D is unresolved. Trimming removed 4 bases at V and 6 bases at J, with 13 bases between. The CDR3 loop spans 14 amino acids. Germline V gene data show CDR1 as SGHRS and CDR2 as YFSETQ.

This sequence joins TRBV30 and TRBJ1-2; no clear D. Germline V gene data show CDR1 as GTSNPN and CDR2 as SVGIG (reference sequence). The CDR3 runs 10 residues. This chain's CDR3 is CGSYNYGYTF. CDR3 DNA: TGTGGGTCTTACAACTATGGCTACACCTTC.

This clone was counted between two and nine times. The chain carries TRBV7-6 and TRBJ1-5, with unresolved D. CDR3 length: 17 amino acids. Trimming pared 2 bases from V and 0 bases from J, leaving 14 bases between. Germline V gene sequence: CDR1 SGHVS, CDR2 FNYEAQ. The CDR3 here is CASSLTLRRDSNQPQHF. CDR3 nucleotides: TGTGCCAGCAGCTTAACCCTCAGGAGAGATAGCAATCAGCCCCAGCATTTT.

J is TRBJ1-1 and V is TRBV5-8, with 7 bases that match TRBD1. V lost 9 bases, J lost 4 bases, and 9 bases stayed unmatched. Per the germline V gene, CDR1 is SGHTS and CDR2 is YDEGEE. The CDR3 is 13 residues long. The CDR3 reads CATSIQGITEAFF. CDR3 bases: TGTGCCACTTCTATACAGGGGATCACTGAAGCTTTCTTT.

This clone has only a few counts. The chain combines TRBV29-1 with TRBJ1-1, with D possibly TRBD1 on 6 matching bases. Looked up from germline, CDR1 is SQVTM and CDR2 is ANQGSEA. Between the trimmed V and J ends, which lost 4 bases and 3 bases, there was a span of 12 bases. This CDR3 is built from 13 residues. CDR3 bases: TGCAGCGTTGTCAGGGGCCGTGACACTGAAGCTTTCTTT. Translated, it gives CSVVRGRDTEAFF.

This clone was picked up a small number of times. The CDR3 sequence is CASSPENNEQYF. The CDR3 coding sequence is TGTGCCAGCAGTCCCGAAAACAACGAGCAGTACTTC. The chain is built from TRBV2 and TRBJ2-7; D is uncertain. The germline V and J ends were trimmed by 5 bases and 5 bases, with 10 bases remaining between them. CDR1 SNHLY and CDR2 FYNNEI come from the germline V gene. This CDR3 has 12 amino acids.

The chain couples TRBV5-1 to TRBJ2-7, with 7 bases that match TRBD1. The CDR3 totals 11 residues. V lost 4 bases, J lost 6 bases, and 1 base stayed unmatched. The germline CDR1 and CDR2 sequences are SGHRS and YFSETQ. Written as DNA, the CDR3 is TGCGCCAGCAGCGAGGGGGCCGAGCAGTACTTC. Its translation: CASSEGAEQYF.

The chain recombines TRBV4-2 with TRBJ1-4, with D possibly being TRBD1 (5 bases). This CDR3 has 15 amino acids. From germline, CDR1 is LGHNA and CDR2 YNFKEQ. The V end lost 2 bases, the J end lost 12 bases, and 19 bases lay between the germline ends. CDR3 protein: CASSQRGPPPVELFF. The CDR3 DNA sequence: TGTGCCAGCAGCCAAAGGGGACCGCCCCCCGTAGAACTGTTTTTT.

The CDR3 DNA reads as TGTGCCAGCAGCCAAGGTGGGACAGGGGTGGATGAGCAGTTCTTC. Amino acid sequence: CASSQGGTGVDEQFF. The V and J genes are TRBV4-2 and TRBJ2-1; 10 bases fit TRBD1. V lost 1 base to trimming and J lost 8 bases; unmatched junction nucleotides: 5. The CDR3 contains 15 residues. The V gene's germline CDR1 is LGHNA and CDR2 YNFKEQ.

This sequence joins TRBV10-3 and TRBJ1-2, with 7 bases that match TRBD1. Germline V CDR1 and CDR2: ENHRY, SYGVKD. The CDR3 length is 15 residues. The V gene end was trimmed by 10 bases and the J gene end by 2 bases; junction bases not matched to a gene: 13. The CDR3 loop reads CASLAGTDLNYGYTF. The DNA for the CDR3 is TGTGCCAGCCTAGCCGGGACAGATCTCAACTATGGCTACACCTTC.

This chain connects TRBV7-2 to TRBJ1-2; the D gene is possibly TRBD1 (5 bases). The germline V and J ends were trimmed by 2 bases and 2 bases, with 9 bases remaining between them. Germline V gives CDR1 SGHTA, CDR2 FQGNSA. This CDR3 contains 14 residues. The CDR3 reads CASSLSGGNYGYTF. As DNA, the CDR3 is TGTGCCAGCAGCTTAAGCGGGGGGAACTATGGCTACACCTTC.

The V and J genes are TRBV27 and TRBJ1-1, with 12 nucleotides matching TRBD1. The germline gives CDR1 MNHEY, CDR2 SMNVEV (reference sequence). The CDR3 length is 20 residues. V lost 6 bases to trimming and J lost 0 bases; unmatched junction nucleotides: 17. The CDR3 sequence is CASRVAGTGGHRGMNTEAFF. Written as DNA, the CDR3 is TGTGCCAGCAGAGTAGCCGGGACAGGGGGCCATCGGGGAATGAACACTGAAGCTTTCTTT.

This rearrangement joins TRBV30 to TRBJ2-7; D is perhaps TRBD1 (6 bases). The CDR3 totals 12 residues. Germline loops: CDR1 GTSNPN, CDR2 SVGIG (reference sequence). V dropped 1 base and J dropped 3 bases, with 7 bases sitting between them. The CDR3 loop reads CAWSEQGYEQYF. DNA for the CDR3: TGTGCCTGGAGTGAACAGGGCTACGAGCAGTACTTC.

The J gene is TRBJ1-1, the V gene TRBV12-5; the D is unclear. The CDR3 consists of 12 residues. V lost 1 base and J 11 bases, leaving 11 bases between the germline ends. Germline V gene lookup returns CDR1 LGHNT and CDR2 FRNRAP. In nucleotides, the CDR3 is TGTGCTAGTGGTTTGGGAACTTCCACCGCTTTCTTT. Translation: CASGLGTSTAFF.

Many counts were recorded for this clone. The rearrangement links TRBV6-1 to TRBJ1-5; no firm D call. The germline V gene encodes CDR1 MNHNS and CDR2 SASEGT. Trimming removed 2 bases at V and 8 bases at J, with 13 bases between. The CDR3 spans 14 residues. The CDR3 sequence: CASSELAVKEPQHF. CDR3 coding DNA: TGTGCCAGCAGTGAACTGGCAGTTAAGGAGCCCCAGCATTTT.

The chain joins TRBV7-9 to TRBJ2-3; D is unclear. Trimming removed 5 bases at V and 2 bases at J, with 14 bases between. The CDR3 has 15 residues. Germline CDR1 and CDR2: SEHNR and FQNEAQ (reference sequence). This CDR3 reads CASSLSRRNTDTQYF. The CDR3, as DNA: TGTGCCAGCAGCCTCTCCAGGCGCAACACAGATACGCAGTATTTT.

The chain has TRBV25-1 and TRBJ1-2, with D unclear. V was pared by 3 bases and J by 8 bases, with 13 bases between. The CDR3 totals 13 residues. Per germline, CDR1 MGHDK and CDR2 SYGVNS. The CDR3: CASSDPPDGGYTF. Here the CDR3 DNA reads TGTGCCAGCAGTGACCCACCCGACGGGGGCTACACCTTC.

This clone was seen a handful of times. The V call is TRBV6-4, the J call TRBJ2-2, with 7 bases aligning to TRBD1. V shed 1 base and J 4 bases; nucleotides not matched to a gene: 6. This CDR3 comprises 16 residues. CDR1 and CDR2 (germline): MRHNA, SNTAGT. In DNA form, the CDR3 reads TGTGCCAGCAGTGACTGGGACAGACTGGGCACCGGGGAGCTGTTTTTT. Translating it yields CASSDWDRLGTGELFF.

V gene TRBV5-6 combines with J gene TRBJ2-1, with TRBD2 as a possible D gene (6 bases). CDR1 SGHDT and CDR2 YYEEEE come from the germline V gene. The CDR3 contains 12 residues. The V and J ends lost 4 bases and 8 bases respectively, with 10 bases between them. The CDR3 loop reads CASSPGRYEQFF. In nucleotides, the CDR3 is TGTGCCAGCAGCCCGGGGAGGTATGAGCAGTTCTTC. Full variable domain (remainder filled in from reference TRBV5-6 and TRBJ2-1): DAGVTQSPTHLIKTRGQQVTLRCSPKSGHDTVSWYQQALGQGPQFIFQYYEEEERQRGNFPDRFSGHQFPNYSSELNVNALLLGDSALYLCASSPGRYEQFFGPGTRLTVL.